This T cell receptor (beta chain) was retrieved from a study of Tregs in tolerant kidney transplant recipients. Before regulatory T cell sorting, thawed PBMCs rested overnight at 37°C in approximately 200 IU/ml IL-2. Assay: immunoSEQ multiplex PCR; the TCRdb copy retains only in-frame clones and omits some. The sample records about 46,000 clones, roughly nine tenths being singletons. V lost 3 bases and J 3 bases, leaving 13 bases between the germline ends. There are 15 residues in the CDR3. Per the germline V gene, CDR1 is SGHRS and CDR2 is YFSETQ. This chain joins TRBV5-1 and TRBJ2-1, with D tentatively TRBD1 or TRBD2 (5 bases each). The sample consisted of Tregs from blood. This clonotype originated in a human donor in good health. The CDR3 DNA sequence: TGCGCCAGCAGCTGGGACGTCGGCCACTACAATGAGCAGTTCTTC. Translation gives CASSWDVGHYNEQFF.